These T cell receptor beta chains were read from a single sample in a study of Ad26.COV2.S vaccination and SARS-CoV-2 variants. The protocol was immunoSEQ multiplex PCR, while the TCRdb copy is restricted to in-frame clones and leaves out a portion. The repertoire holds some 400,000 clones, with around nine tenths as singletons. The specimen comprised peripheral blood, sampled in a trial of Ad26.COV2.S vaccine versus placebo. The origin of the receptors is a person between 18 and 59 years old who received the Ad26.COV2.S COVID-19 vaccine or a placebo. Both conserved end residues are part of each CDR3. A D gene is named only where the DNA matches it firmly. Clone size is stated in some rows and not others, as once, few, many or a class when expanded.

CASRSIGYGYTF | TGTGCCAGCAGAAGCATCGGCTATGGCTACACCTTC | - | TRBV6-5 | - | TRBJ1-2
CASSYGTQAQPQHF | TGTGCCAGCAGCTACGGGACGCAAGCCCAGCCCCAGCATTTT | - | TRBV7-2 | - | TRBJ1-5
CASSGNSYGYTF | TGTGCCAGCAGTGGTAACAGCTATGGCTACACCTTC | - | TRBV2 | - | TRBJ1-2
CASSLEAQAPLGGYTF | TGTGCCAGCAGCTTAGAGGCACAGGCCCCCTTGGGCGGCTACACCTTC | - | TRBV7-6 | - | TRBJ1-2
CASSELVSDEGPYEQYF | TGTGCCAGCAGTGAACTAGTGTCGGATGAAGGGCCCTACGAGCAGTACTTC | - | TRBV6-1 | - | TRBJ2-7
CASSIQDRLGAFF | TGTGCCAGTAGTATCCAGGACAGGTTGGGAGCTTTCTTT | TRBD1 | TRBV19 | - | TRBJ1-1
CASSLRELTNEQFF | TGTGCCAGTAGTCTTCGGGAGTTAACCAATGAGCAGTTCTTC | - | TRBV19 | once | TRBJ2-1
CASSPRGEGGANEQYF | TGCGCCAGCAGCCCTCGGGGCGAAGGGGGCGCGAACGAGCAGTACTTC | TRBD1 | TRBV4-1 | - | TRBJ2-7
CASSLAGQGPSLETQYF | TGCGCCAGCAGCTTGGCAGGACAGGGGCCGTCTTTGGAGACCCAGTACTTC | TRBD1 | TRBV5-1 | - | TRBJ2-5
CASSVTPYSNQPQHF | TGTGCCAGCAGCGTTACGCCTTATAGCAATCAGCCCCAGCATTTT | - | TRBV9 | - | TRBJ1-5
CASSILAGGYNEQFF | TGTGCCAGCAGCATACTAGCGGGAGGGTACAATGAGCAGTTCTTC | TRBD2 | TRBV5-5 | once | TRBJ2-1
CASSEESGRTYNEQFF | TGTGCCAGCAGTGAAGAGTCCGGGAGGACCTACAATGAGCAGTTCTTC | TRBD2 | TRBV6-1 | - | TRBJ2-1
CASSLGETGVSIYGYTF | TGCGCCAGCAGCTTGGGTGAGACAGGGGTCTCTATCTATGGCTACACCTTC | TRBD1 | TRBV5-1 | - | TRBJ1-2
CASSWDSGSYEQYF | TGTGCCAGCAGCTGGGATAGCGGTTCCTACGAGCAGTACTTC | - | TRBV5-4 | few | TRBJ2-7
CASSPVASGSLSGANVLTF | TGTGCCAGCTCACCAGTTGCTAGCGGGTCTTTGTCTGGGGCCAACGTCCTGACTTTC | TRBD2 | TRBV18 | - | TRBJ2-6
CASSFEAGRNQPQHF | TGTGCCAGCAGCTTTGAAGCGGGACGCAATCAGCCCCAGCATTTT | - | TRBV7-2 | - | TRBJ1-5
CASSFGPPPDEQFF | TGTGCCAGCAGCTTCGGACCTCCTCCGGATGAGCAGTTCTTC | - | TRBV2 | - | TRBJ2-1
CASRATAEAFF | TGTGCCAGCCGGGCTACAGCTGAAGCTTTCTTT | - | TRBV7-2 | - | TRBJ1-1
CASSKSGPDYGQYF | TGCGCCAGCAGCAAATCAGGGCCTGATTACGGGCAGTACTTC | - | TRBV5-1 | once | TRBJ2-7
CASSLGSSFNEQFF | TGTGCCAGCAGCTTAGGCAGCTCATTCAATGAGCAGTTCTTC | - | TRBV7-2 | once | TRBJ2-1
CASSLLTSGEETQYF | TGTGCCAGCAGTTTATTAACTAGCGGGGAGGAGACCCAGTACTTC | TRBD2 | TRBV27 | - | TRBJ2-5
CASSLGTGGNEQFF | TGCGCCAGCAGCCTGGGGACAGGGGGCAATGAGCAGTTCTTC | TRBD1 | TRBV5-1 | - | TRBJ2-1
CASSDTSGRAYHEQYF | TGTGCCAGCAGTGACACTAGCGGGAGGGCCTATCACGAGCAGTACTTC | TRBD2 | TRBV6-1 | - | TRBJ2-7
CASSSTEGEETQYF | TGTGCCAGCAGCTCGACCGAGGGGGAAGAGACCCAGTACTTC | - | TRBV13 | - | TRBJ2-5
CASSEGTITSPGELFF | TGTGCCAGCAGTGAAGGGACTATCACCTCTCCCGGGGAGCTGTTTTTT | - | TRBV6-1 | - | TRBJ2-2
CATSSRRSNYGYTF | TGTGCCACCAGCAGTCGGAGATCTAACTATGGCTACACCTTC | - | TRBV15 | - | TRBJ1-2